This note documents a single TCR beta chain sequence. It has no known antigen specificity. There are no base qualities to consult, and no much larger clone falls within one base. To identify antigen-specific CD4+ T cell clonotypes by their expansion, the ViraFEST assay first stimulated PBMC with viral peptide pools and then applied TCR sequencing. After around ten days of culture, CD4+ T cells were isolated with the EasySep CD4+ T cell isolation kit. Negative nucleocapsid antibody results before and after vaccination confirmed that the healthy vaccine recipients had no prior SARS-CoV-2 infection. A few million PBMC per well were cultured with about 9.6 ug/ml peptides in IMDM containing around 4.6% human AB serum, approximately 9.1 IU/ml IL-2 and gentamicin. On days 3 and 7, half of the culture medium was replaced with fresh IL-2-containing medium. Each peptide stimulation condition was cultured in triplicate wells unless otherwise noted. Using Ficoll-Paque Plus gradient centrifugation, PBMC were separated from whole blood and then either used fresh or cryopreserved at -140C. The overlapping peptide pools covered the spike proteins of SARS-CoV-2 and of the common cold coronaviruses HCoV-NL63, HCoV-OC43 and HCoV-229E. The QIAamp micro DNA kit was used to extract genomic DNA from the cultured CD4+ T cells.

The record originates from a study of vaccination effects on CD4 cells after COVID-19 (dated by TCRdb to the early 2020s). Regarding the research as a whole: Participants received two doses of either the BNT162b2 or the mRNA-1273 mRNA SARS-CoV-2 vaccine. SARS-CoV-2 spike-specific CD4+ TCR repertoires were compared before and after mRNA vaccination in COVID-19 convalescent patients and in infection-naive vaccine recipients. A total of roughly 9 COVID-19 convalescent patients and a few SARS-CoV-2-naive healthy vaccine recipients were included in the full study. The Oncomine TCR Beta short-read assay on an Illumina iSeq 100 was used to sequence cultures from other donors in the study. The paper's findings and limits, for the study overall: The study was limited by a small number of convalescent patients, and early post-infection timepoints were lacking. Marked clonal contraction was observed in both infection-induced and vaccine-induced clones at late post-vaccination timepoints, consistent with waning T cell responses. In healthy vaccine recipients, vaccine-induced clones were almost all SARS-CoV-2 mono-reactive, with only 1 of 255 being cross-reactive with common cold coronaviruses.

The CDR3, cysteine through phenylalanine, is 15 amino acids long. Only the CDR3 portion is preserved as DNA: 45 bases, with reading frame beginning at the first base. Trimming at the junction amounts to 0 bases on V and 7 bases on J, and the germline ends lie 16 bases apart. From a lookup of the germline V gene (reference sequence), CDR1 and CDR2 are SEHNR and FQNEAQ. Receptor libraries were prepared by the immunoSEQ multiplex PCR assay. TCR beta CDR3 sequencing was performed on DNA from the cultured, isolated CD4+ T cells. As for the original processing: The analysis removed non-productive TCR sequences, trimmed reads to the CDR3 region, and retained only CDR3s that were 7 or more amino acids long. Antigen-specific clonotypes were identified using the MANAFEST web app by comparison of expansion in peptide wells against reference cultures. For clones to be considered positive, expansion at FDR<0.05 versus reference and all other wells, an odds ratio above 5, and a frequency above 0.1% in two replicate wells were required. A clonotype was called cross-reactive if it was significantly expanded both in SARS-CoV-2 spike wells and in at least one common cold coronavirus spike condition. CDR3 similarity was assessed by Levenshtein distance with the stringdist R package, and unrooted trees were built with ape in R 3.6.1. TCRdb retrieved this table from immuneACCESS and kept in-frame rearrangements only. Not all clones are present; in checked studies, unresolved V genes account for under half, and no reason is known for the remainder. V and J calls and clone size follow that table, whereas D and trimming were derived from the DNA. This sample holds tens of thousands of clones; around 68% were observed only once. The top ten clonotypes cover around 10% of the sample.

This TCR was recovered from a human donor who received a COVID-19 vaccine. In this chain, TRBV7-9 is recombined with TRBJ2-7, with an unclear D gene assignment. This sample comprised CD4+ T cells from PBMCs cultured with HCoV-NL63 spike peptides, obtained before COVID-19 vaccination. What this sample's cell subset or site label stands for: HCoV-NL63 spike overlapping peptide pool stimulation. CDR3 reads: CASSLADEPPTEQYF. The DNA is as follows: TGTGCCAGCAGCTTAGCGGACGAACCCCCTACGGAGCAGTACTTC.